The next 27 T cell receptor beta chains were all read from a single sample in a study of cytomegalovirus exposure and HLA in healthy donors (dated 2017 in TCRdb). To prepare the library, the immunoSEQ multiplex PCR assay was applied. For the multiplex PCR, a mixture combining 60 forward primers for TCR Vbeta segments and 13 reverse primers for TCR Jbeta segments was used. TCRdb mirrors the immuneACCESS table, restricted to in-frame sequences. Some clones are absent from its copies; in checked studies, under half trace to an unresolved V gene, and the reason for the others is unknown. Across this sample there are about 160,000 clones, with around four fifths seen only once. Around 2% of the sample is held by the ten biggest clonotypes. What was sequenced was PBMCs. These TCRs come from a female donor in good health and CMV-seronegative.

The genes are TRBV28 and TRBJ2-1; 8 bases line up with TRBD2. This CDR3 has 15 amino acids. V shed 1 base, J shed 3 bases, and the junction held 2 bases outside the gene matches. The germline gives CDR1 MDHEN, CDR2 SYDVKM. Here the CDR3 reads CASSLSGRGYNEQFF. In DNA form, the CDR3 reads TGTGCCAGCAGTTTATCCGGGAGGGGCTACAATGAGCAGTTCTTC.

The chain is built from TRBV7-8 and TRBJ1-5; TRBD1 might be the D (5 bases). V lost 1 base to trimming and J lost 7 bases, with 14 bases between them. Germline V lookup: CDR1 SGHVS, CDR2 FQNEAQ. CDR3 length: 15 amino acids. In nucleotides, the CDR3 is TGTGCCAGCAGCTTAGGCAGGGTGTGGGTCCAGCCCCAGCATTTT. Translating it yields CASSLGRVWVQPQHF.

The V call is TRBV6-6, the J call TRBJ1-2, with D unresolved. The CDR3 has 14 residues. Trimming pared 0 bases from V and 0 bases from J, leaving 5 bases between. The V gene's germline CDR1 is MNHNY and CDR2 SVGAGI (reference sequence). The CDR3, as DNA: TGTGCCAGCAGTTACTCGAGTGCTAACTATGGCTACACCTTC. It translates to CASSYSSANYGYTF.

V is TRBV5-1 and J is TRBJ2-7; TRBD1 is a possible D gene (6 bases). The CDR3 sequence is 13 residues long. Germline loops: CDR1 SGHRS, CDR2 YFSETQ. Trimming took 3 bases from V and 4 from J, leaving 11 bases between them. CDR3: CASSWTADYEQYF. The CDR3 bases are TGCGCCAGCAGCTGGACAGCCGATTACGAGCAGTACTTC.

The CDR3 sequence is CASSRGNINQPQHF. In DNA form, the CDR3 reads TGTGCCAGCAGTCGGGGGAATATCAATCAGCCCCAGCATTTT. The chain joins TRBV6-1 to TRBJ1-5; maybe TRBD1 (5 bases). Trimming shortened V by 5 bases and J by 3 bases, and 11 bases separated the two germline ends. The germline gives CDR1 MNHNS, CDR2 SASEGT. The CDR3 runs 14 residues.

The chain combines TRBV30 with TRBJ2-1; D uncertain. Germline V gene lookup returns CDR1 GTSNPN and CDR2 SVGIG (reference sequence). The V end lost 0 bases, the J end lost 7 bases, and 4 bases lay between the germline ends. The CDR3 is 11 residues long. The CDR3 region is CAWSVYNEQFF. The CDR3, as DNA: TGTGCCTGGAGTGTCTATAATGAGCAGTTCTTC.

J is TRBJ2-3 and V is TRBV5-6; a possible D gene is TRBD1 (6 bases). V lost 2 bases and J lost 6, with 13 bases in between. This CDR3 spans 14 amino acids. The germline V gene encodes CDR1 SGHDT and CDR2 YYEEEE. The CDR3 loop is CASSFNRVSDTQYF. CDR3 nucleotides: TGTGCCAGCAGCTTCAACAGGGTATCCGATACGCAGTATTTT.

The chain couples TRBV19 to TRBJ1-1; 8 positions agree with TRBD1. After removal of 1 base from V and 6 bases from J, the junction contained 13 bases not matched to a gene. Germline V lookup: CDR1 LNHDA, CDR2 SQIVND (reference sequence). This CDR3 region has 17 residues. The CDR3 loop is CASSIASRGRSTPEAFF. Here the CDR3 DNA reads TGTGCCAGTAGTATAGCGAGCAGGGGGCGATCTACCCCTGAAGCTTTCTTT.

The genes are TRBV6-1 and TRBJ1-5, with a possible D match to TRBD1 (6 bases). CDR3 length: 13 residues. CDR1 is MNHNS, CDR2 SASEGT, per germline. V lost 6 bases and J lost 4, with 10 bases in between. The CDR3 sequence is CASSRDTNQPQHF. The CDR3 bases are TGTGCCAGCAGCCGGGACACGAATCAGCCCCAGCATTTT.

The rearrangement uses TRBV5-1 and TRBJ1-1; D perhaps matches TRBD1 (6 bases). The CDR3 runs 14 residues. The germline V gene encodes CDR1 SGHRS and CDR2 YFSETQ. The V and J ends lost 4 bases and 10 bases respectively, with 20 bases between them. CDR3 nucleotide sequence: TGCGCCAGCAGCGGAGGGGGGGGCGGGGATTCAGCTTTCTTT. Translated: CASSGGGGGDSAFF.

About this clone itself: A read error is likely, as this CDR3 ends without the conserved phenylalanine or tryptophan. The DNA is omitted, as the CDR3 cannot be located on it reliably, and the CDR3 follows TCRdb's listing. The V and J genes are TRBV5-1 and TRBJ1-2. Looked up from germline, CDR1 is SGHRS and CDR2 is YFSETQ. Ends included, the CDR3 has 10 residues. This CDR3 reads CASSLGRVPA.

The chain is built from TRBV5-1 and TRBJ2-1, with 7 bases aligning to TRBD1. V lost 7 bases to trimming and J lost 3 bases; unmatched junction nucleotides: 10. The CDR3 consists of 15 residues. Germline V gives CDR1 SGHRS, CDR2 YFSETQ. The DNA of the CDR3 is TGCGCCAGCTACAAGGGGGCTAGGAGCTACAATGAGCAGTTCTTC. This gives the protein CASYKGARSYNEQFF.

This clone was detected only once. The chain uses TRBV27 and TRBJ2-1; TRBD2 agrees at 8 bases. CDR3 length equals 15 residues. Germline-derived CDR1 and CDR2 are MNHEY and SMNVEV (reference sequence). V shed 5 bases, J shed 7 bases, and the junction held 10 bases outside the gene matches. The CDR3 nucleotides are TGTGCCAGCAGTAAGGGACTAGTCTCCCCTAATGAGCAGTTCTTC. Its translation: CASSKGLVSPNEQFF.

The rearrangement uses TRBV6-4 and TRBJ2-3; 8 nucleotides match TRBD2. The CDR3 has 15 residues. V gave up 3 bases and J gave up 1 base; unmatched junction bases: 3. The germline gives CDR1 MRHNA, CDR2 SNTAGT. CDR3 nucleotide sequence: TGTGCCAGCAGTGAGCGGGAGGCCGGCACAGATACGCAGTATTTT. This encodes CASSEREAGTDTQYF.

The chain uses TRBV5-1 and TRBJ1-5; D call uncertain. Germline V gene data show CDR1 as SGHRS and CDR2 as YFSETQ. The CDR3 totals 15 residues. The germline V and J ends were trimmed by 0 bases and 0 bases, with 7 bases remaining between them. CDR3 sequence (DNA): TGCGCCAGCAGCTTGGCAGGCGCTAGCAATCAGCCCCAGCATTTT. It yields the protein CASSLAGASNQPQHF.

V is TRBV5-1 and J is TRBJ2-2, with D possibly matching TRBD1 (6 bases). Germline assignment: CDR1 SGHRS and CDR2 YFSETQ. This CDR3 has 16 residues. V lost 2 bases and J 7 bases, leaving 18 bases between the germline ends. This CDR3 is CASSFWGRLGHGELFF. The CDR3 region has the DNA TGCGCCAGCAGCTTTTGGGGGCGCCTCGGGCACGGGGAGCTGTTTTTT.

V gene TRBV11-1 combines with J gene TRBJ1-1; 8 bases align to TRBD1. This CDR3 contains 13 residues. Unmatched junction bases numbered 6, after V lost 5 bases and J lost 7 bases. Germline V gives CDR1 SGHAT, CDR2 FQDESV (reference sequence). CDR3 amino acids: CASSGRTGFEAFF. CDR3 bases: TGTGCCAGCAGCGGCCGGACAGGGTTTGAAGCTTTCTTT.

V gene TRBV5-6 combines with J gene TRBJ1-2, with TRBD1 as a possible D gene (6 bases). V lost 1 base and J 8 bases, leaving 9 bases between the germline ends. The CDR3 has 12 residues. CDR1 is SGHDT and CDR2 is YYEEEE in the germline V gene. The DNA of the CDR3 is TGTGCCAGCAGCTTGACAGGGTACGGCTACACCTTC. Its translation is CASSLTGYGYTF. Full variable domain (missing parts from reference TRBV5-6 and TRBJ1-2): DAGVTQSPTHLIKTRGQQVTLRCSPKSGHDTVSWYQQALGQGPQFIFQYYEEEERQRGNFPDRFSGHQFPNYSSELNVNALLLGDSALYLCASSLTGYGYTFGSGTRLTVV.

This clone was found a few times. Other DNA sequences in the same sample also yield this CDR3. This sequence joins TRBV7-3 and TRBJ1-1; possibly TRBD1 for D (5 bases). This CDR3 comprises 14 residues. Germline CDR1 SGHTA, CDR2 FQGTGA. The germline V and J ends were trimmed by 3 bases and 1 base, with 9 bases remaining between them. The CDR3 DNA reads TGTGCCAGCAGCTTGGGTAGGGGGAACACTGAAGCTTTCTTT. The encoded protein is CASSLGRGNTEAFF.

This chain connects TRBV30 to TRBJ1-2; weak D call: TRBD1 (6 bases). The CDR3 is 14 residues long. Trimming shortened V by 0 bases and J by 8 bases, and 16 bases separated the two germline ends. Germline CDR1 reads GTSNPN; CDR2 reads SVGIG (reference sequence). CDR3 coding DNA: TGTGCCTGGAGTGTATCGCGACAGGTGGGGGGCTACACCTTC. The encoded protein is CAWSVSRQVGGYTF.

V usage is TRBV9 and J usage is TRBJ2-5, with TRBD1 identical over 9 bases. Germline CDR1 is SGDLS and CDR2 is YYNGEE. V lost 0 bases and J lost 7; bases outside the gene matches: 7. This CDR3 spans 15 amino acids. Here the CDR3 reads CASSVAAGQGGTQYF. CDR3 DNA: TGTGCCAGCAGCGTAGCGGCGGGACAGGGCGGGACCCAGTACTTC. Drawing the rest from reference TRBV9 and TRBJ2-5, the complete variable domain is DSGVTQTPKHLITATGQRVTLRCSPRSGDLSVYWYQQSLDQGLQFLIQYYNGEERAKGNILERFSAQQFPDLHSELNLSSLELGDSALYFCASSVAAGQGGTQYFGPGTRLLVL.

Comment on this clone: The same CDR3 also results from other DNA sequences found in this sample. The J gene is TRBJ2-3, the V gene TRBV7-3; D not resolved. The CDR3 consists of 12 residues. V lost 3 bases and J lost 1, with 2 bases in between. Germline V gene lookup returns CDR1 SGHTA and CDR2 FQGTGA. The CDR3 bases are TGTGCCAGCAGCTTCGGCACAGATACGCAGTATTTT. Amino acid sequence: CASSFGTDTQYF.

This clone was detected a few times. This rearrangement joins TRBV4-1 to TRBJ2-7; D is possibly TRBD1 (5 bases). Germline CDR1 reads MGHRA; CDR2 reads YSYEKL. The CDR3 is made up of 16 amino acids. Trimming took 2 bases from V and 0 from J, leaving 14 bases between them. CDR3 nucleotides: TGCGCCAGCAGCCAACAGGACATGATGGTCTCCTACGAGCAGTACTTC. It translates to CASSQQDMMVSYEQYF.

This clone was counted between two and nine times. The V call is TRBV6-5, the J call TRBJ2-3, with 11 bases fitting TRBD2. V was pared by 8 bases and J by 9 bases, with 10 bases of the junction left unmatched. CDR1 and CDR2 from the germline V gene are MNHEY and SVGAGI. The CDR3 has 14 residues. CDR3 region: CASAIAGGPNTQYF. CDR3 sequence (DNA): TGTGCCAGCGCCATAGCGGGAGGGCCTAACACGCAGTATTTT.

The chain carries TRBV7-9 and TRBJ2-7; 7 bases match TRBD1. V shed 4 bases, J shed 1 base, and the junction held 16 bases outside the gene matches. This CDR3 contains 18 residues. Germline lookup yields CDR1 SEHNR and CDR2 FQNEAQ (reference sequence). CDR3: CASSSFPIPGQNSYEQYF. In DNA, the CDR3 is TGTGCCAGCAGCTCCTTCCCGATTCCGGGACAGAATTCCTACGAGCAGTACTTC. Full variable domain (missing parts from reference TRBV7-9 and TRBJ2-7): DTGVSQNPRHKITKRGQNVTFRCDPISEHNRLYWYRQTLGQGPEFLTYFQNEAQLEKSRLLSDRFSAERPKGSFSTLEIQRTEQGDSAMYLCASSSFPIPGQNSYEQYFGPGTRLTVT.

The CDR3 DNA reads TGTGCCAGCAACAGGGGATCGTACTATGGCTACACCTTC. This sequence encodes CASNRGSYYGYTF. The chain combines TRBV2 with TRBJ1-2; the match to TRBD1 covers 7 bases. The length of the CDR3 is 13 residues. Germline CDR1 reads SNHLY; CDR2 reads FYNNEI. The trim removed 7 bases at V and 3 bases at J, leaving 5 bases unmatched.

V and J are TRBV30 and TRBJ1-5; 8 bases match TRBD1. Unmatched junction bases numbered 4, after V lost 2 bases and J lost 1 base. Germline V gives CDR1 GTSNPN, CDR2 SVGIG (reference sequence). The CDR3 runs 15 residues. The CDR3 DNA reads as TGTGCCTGGAGTCATACAGGGGGAAGCAATCAGCCCCAGCATTTT. Amino acid sequence: CAWSHTGGSNQPQHF.